This entry is about one TCR beta chain. Its antigen is not identified. This entry belongs to a study of identical twins. Points from the study as a whole: Within twin pairs, the out-of-frame alpha sequences they shared showed excess low generation probability.

Germline values: CDR1 MDHEN, CDR2 SYDVKM. This CDR3 has 16 residues. V lost 2 bases to trimming and J lost 6 bases, with 17 bases between them. TCRdb re-analysed the 5' RACE reads in MiXCR, keeping a single row per CDR3 protein. The sample has more than 1.5 million distinct CDR3 sequences, around a third seen once; the top ten hold roughly 0.3%. Sequencing used cord blood. This clonotype originated in a newborn girl in good health. The chain combines TRBV28 with TRBJ2-1; D perhaps matches TRBD1 (7 bases). CDR3 in amino acids: CASSLPEGAGGNEQFF. The CDR3 DNA reads TGTGCCAGCAGTTTACCGGAGGGGGCAGGGGGCAATGAGCAGTTCTTC.